The clone carrying this T cell receptor (beta chain) was detected once. A junction end diverges from the germline sequence, so it may reflect a read error. The data belong to a study of blood T cells in healthy people across ages. Total RNA, at least 5 micrograms per sample, came from PBMCs. The authors ran a second PCR of about 7 to 11 cycles using a sample-barcoded 5' primer and a J-beta primer mix. Using its own MiXCR run on the 5' RACE reads, TCRdb lists one record per CDR3 protein. The sample lists approximately 800,000 distinct CDR3 sequences; 58% were seen once. Sequences were obtained from blood. The clonotype originates from a man aged 25-40 years in good health.

CDR3 in DNA: TGTGCCATCGGCCCAAACTCTGGGGCCAACGTCCCGACTTTC. As protein: CAIGPNSGANVPTF. This chain connects TRBV10-3 to TRBJ2-6; perhaps TRBD1 as D (5 bases). Germline lookup yields CDR1 ENHRY and CDR2 SYGVKD. The CDR3 sequence is 14 residues long.